The 20 T cell receptor beta chains below come from one sample, sequenced in a study of T cells in Graves' hyperthyroidism and ophthalmopathy. RNA transcripts gave rise to amplified TCR beta CDR3 regions. HTBI primers were the set used in a first-round RT-PCR of the TCR CDR3. TCRdb reprocessed the multiplex PCR reads via MiXCR and lists one record per CDR3 protein. The sample lists approximately 360,000 distinct CDR3 sequences; just under 25% were seen once. Sequenced: blood. These receptors came from a man aged 50 or older with Graves' hyperthyroidism.

This chain joins TRBV6-2 or TRBV6-3 and TRBJ2-5, with 9 positions matching TRBD1. J lost 5 bases, V lost 11 bases, and 9 bases had no gene match. This CDR3 comprises 13 residues. Germline CDR1 is MNHEY and CDR2 is SVGEGT. In DNA, the CDR3 is TGTGCCGTACGGGACAGGGTTTTGGAGACCCAGTACTTC. This encodes CAVRDRVLETQYF.

The gene calls are TRBV6-2 or TRBV6-3 and TRBJ2-2; a weak D match, TRBD1 (6 bases). Germline lookup yields CDR1 MNHEY and CDR2 SVGEGT. This CDR3 has 14 amino acids. V shed 6 bases and J shed 6 bases, with 14 bases lying between them. In nucleotides, the CDR3 is TGTGCCAGCAGAGCAACAGGGCGCGCCGGGGAGCTGTTTTTT. Encoded protein: CASRATGRAGELFF.

The chain carries TRBV5-1 and TRBJ1-1, with TRBD1 matching over 8 bases. V lost 7 bases to trimming and J lost 4 bases; unmatched junction nucleotides: 6. The CDR3 is 13 residues long. Looked up from germline, CDR1 is SGHRS and CDR2 is YFSETQ. CDR3 sequence: CASRQGTITEAFF. DNA for the CDR3: TGCGCCAGCCGACAGGGGACAATCACTGAAGCTTTCTTT.

This clonotype was recorded many times. The J gene is TRBJ2-1, the V gene TRBV2; D unclear. The CDR3 spans 13 residues. V was trimmed by 1 base and J by 5 bases, leaving 6 bases between them. Germline CDR1 is SNHLY and CDR2 is FYNNEI. The CDR3 here is CASSEGGDNEQFF. CDR3 DNA: TGTGCCAGCAGTGAAGGCGGAGACAATGAGCAGTTCTTC.

This clonotype was detected a few times. V and J are TRBV13 and TRBJ2-2, with 9 positions matching TRBD1. The CDR3 sequence is 16 residues long. In germline, CDR1 is PRHDT, CDR2 FYEKMQ (reference sequence). V gave up 0 bases and J gave up 5 bases; unmatched junction bases: 4. The CDR3 here is CASSLGGTGLTGELFF. The CDR3 bases are TGTGCCAGCAGCTTAGGGGGGACAGGGTTAACCGGGGAGCTGTTTTTT.

This clonotype has ten or more counts. V is TRBV5-1 and J is TRBJ2-7, with 11 bases lining up with TRBD2. Germline CDR1 is SGHRS and CDR2 is YFSETQ. Losses at the gene ends were 5 bases for V and 4 bases for J; bases not matched to a gene: 2. There are 13 residues in the CDR3. CDR3: CASSTSGSYEQYF. CDR3 nucleotides: TGCGCCAGCAGTACTAGCGGGAGTTACGAGCAGTACTTC.

This sequence joins TRBV6-1 and TRBJ2-3; 14 bases fit TRBD2. The CDR3 has 16 amino acids. CDR1 and CDR2 from the germline V gene are MNHNS and SASEGT. J lost 7 bases, V lost 6 bases, and 9 bases had no gene match. The CDR3 DNA sequence: TGTGCCAGCAGCCGGGGACTAGCGGGAGTAGGAAATACGCAGTATTTT. Translation gives CASSRGLAGVGNTQYF.

This sequence joins TRBV2 and TRBJ1-5, with D unresolved. V was cut by 1 base and J by 4 bases, with 14 bases left in between. CDR3 length: 16 residues. Germline V gene lookup returns CDR1 SNHLY and CDR2 FYNNEI. The CDR3 nucleotides are TGTGCCAGCAGTGAAGGGGGTCGGAGGTTAAATCAGCCCCAGCATTTT. It translates to CASSEGGRRLNQPQHF.

This clonotype was observed many times. This rearrangement joins TRBV27 to TRBJ2-1; 8 bases fit TRBD2. The CDR3 has 15 residues. Losses at the gene ends were 6 bases for V and 6 bases for J; bases not matched to a gene: 10. CDR1 and CDR2 (germline): MNHEY, SMNVEV (reference sequence). This CDR3 is CASSTRGAGVNEQFF. The CDR3 nucleotides are TGTGCCAGCAGCACCCGGGGAGCGGGAGTCAATGAGCAGTTCTTC.

The rearrangement uses TRBV7-2 and TRBJ2-5; D gene uncertain. The V gene lost 1 base and the J gene lost 1 base, with 10 bases spanning the gap. Germline assignment: CDR1 SGHTA and CDR2 FQGNSA. The length of the CDR3 is 15 residues. CDR3 region: CASSLDGRIQETQYF. CDR3 bases: TGTGCCAGCAGCTTAGATGGAAGGATCCAAGAGACCCAGTACTTC.

This clonotype was seen a few times. The rearrangement joins TRBV5-1 to TRBJ2-5; D possibly matches TRBD1 or TRBD2 (5 bases each). Germline CDR1 reads SGHRS; CDR2 reads YFSETQ. Trimming removed 0 bases at V and 0 bases at J, with 12 bases between. The length of the CDR3 is 16 residues. Written as DNA, the CDR3 is TGCGCCAGCAGCTTGGGGGGACGGAATAACCAAGAGACCCAGTACTTC. Its translation is CASSLGGRNNQETQYF.

V usage is TRBV12-3 or TRBV12-4 and J usage is TRBJ1-5; no firm D call. Trimming removed 2 bases from V and 1 base from J, with 12 bases in between. The length of the CDR3 is 16 residues. Here the CDR3 DNA reads TGTGCCAGCAGTTTATGGTCGGGGTTAAGCAATCAGCCCCAGCATTTT. Encoded protein: CASSLWSGLSNQPQHF.

CDR3 nucleotides: TGTGCCAGCAGTGAGGGGACAGACTATTCACCCCTCCACTTT. Translation gives CASSEGTDYSPLHF. The chain recombines TRBV2 with TRBJ1-6, with 7 bases that match TRBD1. V shed 3 bases and J 8 bases; nucleotides not matched to a gene: 4. The CDR3 totals 14 residues. Per germline, CDR1 SNHLY and CDR2 FYNNEI. The full variable domain, its missing parts supplied by reference TRBV2 and TRBJ1-6, is EPEVTQTPSHQVTQMGQEVILRCVPISNHLYFYWYRQILGQKVEFLVSFYNNEISEKSEIFDDQFSVERPDGSNFTLKIRSTKLEDSAMYFCASSEGTDYSPLHFGNGTRLTVT.

The V and J genes are TRBV5-1 and TRBJ1-1; unclear D gene. V was shortened by 0 bases and J by 1 base, with 7 bases between the two germline ends. CDR3 length: 14 amino acids. Germline-derived CDR1 and CDR2 are SGHRS and YFSETQ. Here the CDR3 DNA reads TGCGCCAGCAGCTTGGCCATGGGGAACACTGAAGCTTTCTTT. Protein: CASSLAMGNTEAFF.

The J gene is TRBJ2-5, the V gene TRBV19, with D uncertain. Germline lookup yields CDR1 LNHDA and CDR2 SQIVND (reference sequence). V lost 3 bases and J lost 5, with 7 bases in between. CDR3 size: 12 residues. The CDR3 nucleotides read TGTGCCAGTAGTATGCGTGGGGAGACCCAGTACTTC. Residues: CASSMRGETQYF.

This clonotype was found a few times. The V gene is TRBV5-1, the J gene TRBJ1-3; unclear D gene. Trimming left V 0 bases short and J 11 bases short, with 21 bases between. Germline V gene sequence: CDR1 SGHRS, CDR2 YFSETQ. There are 16 residues in the CDR3. This CDR3 reads CASSLAGPSYLRSIYF. Written as DNA, the CDR3 is TGCGCCAGCAGCTTGGCCGGCCCCTCGTATTTGCGGTCCATATATTTT.

The CDR3 loop reads CASSLSGTSGSAQYF. DNA for the CDR3: TGTGCCAGCAGTTTAAGTGGGACTAGCGGGAGTGCGCAGTACTTC. The gene calls are TRBV28 and TRBJ2-7; 14 bases fit TRBD2. The CDR3 extends over 15 amino acids. CDR1 is MDHEN and CDR2 is SYDVKM in the germline V gene. Trimming took 2 bases from V and 9 from J; bases not matched to a gene: 6.

CDR3 region: CASTLLQGGEAFF. For the CDR3, the DNA is TGTGCCAGCACCCTTTTACAGGGCGGAGAAGCTTTCTTT. The chain employs TRBV12-3 or TRBV12-4 and TRBJ1-1, with D possibly being TRBD1 (6 bases). This CDR3 has 13 amino acids. V lost 7 bases to trimming and J lost 8 bases, with 17 bases between them.

This clonotype has only a few counts. CDR3 sequence (DNA): TGTGCCAGCAGCCGAGGAGGACAGGGGGCTTACGAGCAGTACTTC. This codes for CASSRGGQGAYEQYF. This chain joins TRBV9 and TRBJ2-7; the match to TRBD1 covers 11 bases. This CDR3 region has 15 residues. Germline lookup yields CDR1 SGDLS and CDR2 YYNGEE. V lost 4 bases to trimming and J lost 4 bases; unmatched junction nucleotides: 7.

This clonotype was recorded at least ten times. This sequence joins TRBV7-2 and TRBJ1-1, with 7 bases matching TRBD1. The CDR3 totals 14 residues. From germline, CDR1 is SGHTA and CDR2 FQGNSA. The V and J ends lost 1 base and 5 bases, in that order; junction bases with no gene match: 4. CDR3 nucleotides: TGTGCCAGCAGCTTAGAGGGGGCGCAGACTGAAGCTTTCTTT. It translates to CASSLEGAQTEAFF.